Following are 8 T cell receptor beta chains from one sample sequenced in a study of blood T cells in healthy people across ages. Next came a second PCR, run for about 7 to 12 cycles, which used a sample-barcoded 5' primer along with a J-beta primer mix. Via MiXCR, TCRdb re-called the 5' RACE reads, giving one row per CDR3 protein. The sample has hundreds of thousands of distinct CDR3 sequences, roughly 32% seen once. The sample was blood. The receptors derive from an elderly woman in good health.

The CDR3 loop reads CASSLDLVVGSGYTF. The CDR3 region has the DNA TGCGCCAGCAGCTTGGACCTTGTAGTGGGAAGCGGCTACACCTTC. This chain connects TRBV5-1 to TRBJ1-2; D gene ambiguous. CDR1 is SGHRS, CDR2 YFSETQ, per germline. This CDR3 region has 15 residues. V lost 0 bases to trimming and J lost 8 bases, with 17 bases between them.

The V call is TRBV20-1, the J call TRBJ2-5; 11 positions agree with TRBD2. This CDR3 contains 14 residues. Germline lookup yields CDR1 DFQATT and CDR2 SNEGSKA (reference sequence). V gave up 1 base and J gave up 5 bases; unmatched junction bases: 3. As DNA, the CDR3 is TGCAGTGCTAGAGGCCGACTAGCGGGGGAGACCCAGTACTTC. Its protein is CSARGRLAGETQYF.

The chain links TRBV12-3 or TRBV12-4 to TRBJ1-2; weak D call: TRBD1 (6 bases). This CDR3 has 16 residues. V lost 6 bases, J lost 1 base, and 18 bases lay in between. The CDR3 reads CASSQVEGHVNYGYTF. CDR3 in DNA: TGTGCCAGCAGCCAAGTTGAGGGACATGTTAACTATGGCTACACCTTC.

The chain has TRBV4-2 and TRBJ1-1; TRBD1 matches 7 bases. Germline assignment: CDR1 LGHNA and CDR2 YNFKEQ. V lost 5 bases, J lost 11 bases, and 11 bases stayed unmatched. The CDR3 has 13 amino acids. In nucleotides, the CDR3 is TGTGCCAGCAGCTTTAACAGGGGTCTCGACGCTTTCTTT. Its translation is CASSFNRGLDAFF.

This chain connects TRBV7-9 to TRBJ2-7, with D perhaps matching TRBD2 (5 bases). Germline CDR1 SEHNR, CDR2 FQNEAQ (reference sequence). CDR3 length: 13 amino acids. Trimming removed 1 base at V and 7 bases at J, with 11 bases between. The CDR3 here is CASSLGWSGEQYF. As DNA, the CDR3 is TGTGCCAGCAGCTTAGGATGGTCGGGGGAGCAGTACTTC.

This clonotype appeared a few times. The chain uses TRBV20-1 and TRBJ1-6; D is ambiguous. Germline CDR1 is DFQATT and CDR2 is SNEGSKA (reference sequence). This CDR3 is 13 amino acids long. Trimming stripped 3 bases from V and 10 bases from J, with 13 bases between. As DNA, the CDR3 is TGCAGTGCTAGGGGCGGCCTCACGTCACCCCTCCACTTT. Protein sequence: CSARGGLTSPLHF.

The CDR3 spells CASSLARDRGGTGELFF. CDR3 bases: TGCGCCAGCAGCTTGGCCAGGGACAGGGGAGGCACCGGGGAGCTGTTTTTT. The chain links TRBV5-1 to TRBJ2-2; TRBD1 matches at 10 bases. CDR1 and CDR2 from the germline V gene are SGHRS and YFSETQ. The CDR3 totals 17 residues. V shed 0 bases, J shed 4 bases, and the junction held 6 bases outside the gene matches.

As regards this clonotype: This could be a read error, since a much larger clone is one nucleotide away. J is TRBJ2-1 and V is TRBV20-1, with 13 bases lining up with TRBD2. V was clipped by 3 bases and J by 6 bases; unmatched bases: 5. Germline lookup yields CDR1 DFQATT and CDR2 SNEGSKA (reference sequence). The CDR3 consists of 15 residues. CDR3 sequence: CSARKRLAGGNEQFF. CDR3 DNA: TGCAGTGCTAGGAAGAGACTAGCGGGGGGCAATGAGCAGTTCTTC.